One and the same sample provided the 16 T cell receptor beta chains below, sequenced in a study of T cell changes during pregnancy in multiple sclerosis. Produced via immunoSEQ multiplex PCR; TCRdb's table is partial and in-frame only. The sample holds about 32,000 clones, approximately 90% seen once. The sample consisted of CD8+ T cells from peripheral blood mononuclear cells, taken in the first trimester of pregnancy. All receptors derive from a female donor with multiple sclerosis, enrolled in a pregnancy study.

V and J are TRBV27 and TRBJ1-2; D possibly corresponds to TRBD1 (6 bases). Trimming stripped 7 bases from V and 4 bases from J, with 19 bases between. The germline gives CDR1 MNHEY, CDR2 SMNVEV (reference sequence). CDR3 size: 15 residues. The CDR3 nucleotides are TGTGCCAGCACATTAACGGGGGGCTCCATCTATGGCTACACCTTC. Amino acid sequence: CASTLTGGSIYGYTF.

About this clone: Sequence at one end of the junction differs from germline and may be a read error. The chain employs TRBV5-1 and TRBJ2-1, with 8 bases identical to TRBD2. Germline CDR1 SGHRS, CDR2 YFSETQ. This CDR3 is 13 amino acids long. The CDR3 is CASSLAGSGGGIF. DNA of the CDR3: TGCGCCAGCAGCTTGGCCGGGAGCGGGGGAGGGATCTTC.

This chain joins TRBV6-5 and TRBJ1-1; no clear D. Germline values: CDR1 MNHEY, CDR2 SVGAGI. V lost 6 bases and J lost 0, with 14 bases in between. The CDR3 loop spans 15 amino acids. The CDR3 nucleotides are TGTGCCAGCAGCCAGAACGGGGTCATGAACACTGAAGCTTTCTTT. Translated: CASSQNGVMNTEAFF.

V usage is TRBV7-8 and J usage is TRBJ2-7; D is unresolved. Germline V lookup: CDR1 SGHVS, CDR2 FQNEAQ. The V gene lost 1 base and the J gene lost 2 bases, with 9 bases spanning the gap. CDR3 length equals 14 residues. Here the CDR3 DNA reads TGTGCCAGCAGCTTAGTGGGCAAGGCCTACGAGCAGTACTTC. Amino acid sequence: CASSLVGKAYEQYF.

This clone is a singleton in its sample. The V call is TRBV25-1, the J call TRBJ2-5; TRBD2 aligns across 9 bases. CDR3 length: 15 amino acids. V gave up 1 base and J gave up 5 bases; unmatched junction bases: 5. Germline assignment: CDR1 MGHDK and CDR2 SYGVNS. The CDR3 sequence is CASSESSSGKETQYF. The CDR3 DNA reads TGTGCCAGCAGTGAATCGTCTAGCGGGAAGGAGACCCAGTACTTC.

This clone was counted at least ten times. This sequence joins TRBV4-1 and TRBJ1-1; D not certain. The CDR3 covers 17 residues. V was pared by 4 bases and J by 4 bases, with 22 bases between. Per the germline V gene, CDR1 is MGHRA and CDR2 is YSYEKL. CDR3 sequence: CASSLYPQFGRSTEAFF. Here the CDR3 DNA reads TGCGCCAGCAGCCTCTATCCGCAGTTTGGGAGAAGCACTGAAGCTTTCTTT.

This chain joins TRBV6-6 and TRBJ2-3, with D unclear. Trimming took 8 bases from V and 2 from J, leaving 11 bases between them. Germline CDR1 and CDR2: MNHNY and SVGAGI (reference sequence). This CDR3 comprises 13 residues. The CDR3 spells CASGLIYTDTQYF. CDR3 nucleotides: TGTGCCAGCGGGCTGATTTACACAGATACGCAGTATTTT.

The chain links TRBV5-6 to TRBJ2-5, with TRBD1 identical over 7 bases. Germline V gene lookup returns CDR1 SGHDT and CDR2 YYEEEE. J gave up 4 bases and V 5 bases, and 11 bases lay outside the gene matches. This CDR3 is 15 amino acids long. The CDR3 DNA reads as TGTGCCAGCAGGTCAACAGGGGTCGTCCCAGAGACCCAGTACTTC. This sequence encodes CASRSTGVVPETQYF.

Worth noting for this clone: This CDR3 is also generated by other DNA sequences in the sample. The chain is built from TRBV27 and TRBJ2-6; D is uncertain. CDR3 size: 16 residues. Looked up from germline, CDR1 is MNHEY and CDR2 is SMNVEV (reference sequence). V was pared by 4 bases and J by 1 base, with 11 bases between. The CDR3 DNA follows: TGTGCCAGCAGTTCGGGTAGGCTATCTGGGGCCAACGTCCTGACTTTC. It translates to CASSSGRLSGANVLTF.

This clone occurred many times. This CDR3 is also generated by other DNA sequences in the sample. The chain has TRBV6-4 and TRBJ2-1, with TRBD2 matching over 14 bases. The CDR3 extends over 14 amino acids. The trim removed 4 bases at V and 7 bases at J, leaving 0 bases unmatched. The germline V gene has CDR1 MRHNA and CDR2 SNTAGT. The CDR3 sequence: CASSGLAGGNEQFF. The CDR3 nucleotides read TGTGCCAGCAGTGGACTAGCGGGAGGGAATGAGCAGTTCTTC.

The gene calls are TRBV6-1 and TRBJ2-7, with TRBD1 matching over 7 bases. The CDR3 runs 15 residues. Losses at the gene ends were 2 bases for V and 0 bases for J; bases not matched to a gene: 4. Germline CDR1 and CDR2: MNHNS and SASEGT. CDR3 bases: TGTGCCAGCAGTGAATTGGCAGGGGGCTCCTACGAGCAGTACTTC. Amino acid sequence: CASSELAGGSYEQYF.

The chain employs TRBV7-3 and TRBJ2-1, with D possibly TRBD2 on 6 matching bases. The CDR3 sequence is 15 residues long. The V gene lost 3 bases and the J gene lost 7 bases, with 16 bases spanning the gap. Germline V gene lookup returns CDR1 SGHTA and CDR2 FQGTGA. For the CDR3, the DNA is TGTGCCAGCAGCTTCCACGGAGGGCAGTCAAATGAGCAGTTCTTC. Its translation: CASSFHGGQSNEQFF.

V is TRBV6-4 and J is TRBJ1-3, with a tentative D call TRBD1 (6 bases). Germline loops: CDR1 MRHNA, CDR2 SNTAGT. The CDR3 sequence is 14 residues long. V was shortened by 6 bases and J by 0 bases, with 9 bases between the two germline ends. In DNA, the CDR3 is TGTGCCAGCAGCGTGGACAGCTCTGGAAACACCATATATTTT. It translates to CASSVDSSGNTIYF.

The gene calls are TRBV6-5 and TRBJ1-2, with 9 bases lining up with TRBD1. This CDR3 region has 14 residues. The junction had 6 bases not matched to a gene; V was cut back by 5 bases and J by 5 bases. Germline-derived CDR1 and CDR2 are MNHEY and SVGAGI. Written as DNA, the CDR3 is TGTGCCAGCAGTACAGGGGGCTCTCTATATGGCTACACCTTC. Protein product: CASSTGGSLYGYTF.

This chain links TRBV6-5 with TRBJ2-1; tentatively, D is TRBD2 (5 bases). The germline V gene has CDR1 MNHEY and CDR2 SVGAGI. The CDR3 spans 14 residues. With 4 bases removed from V and 2 bases from J, the gap between germline ends came to 9 bases. The CDR3 protein is CASSSAATYNEQFF. The CDR3 DNA follows: TGTGCCAGCAGTTCAGCGGCGACCTACAATGAGCAGTTCTTC.

The gene calls are TRBV5-4 and TRBJ2-2, with D maybe TRBD2 (6 bases). Germline V gene lookup returns CDR1 SGHNT and CDR2 YYREEE (reference sequence). Between the trimmed V and J ends, which lost 0 bases and 5 bases, there was a span of 14 bases. The CDR3 totals 16 residues. In DNA, the CDR3 is TGTGCCAGCAGCTTGGGCGGAGGGGAGAGGACCGGGGAGCTGTTTTTT. This codes for CASSLGGGERTGELFF.